This T cell receptor beta chain was captured by sequencing in a study of beta chain features in type 1 diabetes. The study reverse transcribed the entire isolated RNA, so it sequenced expressed TCRB transcripts. Some clones are missing from TCRdb's copy, which holds only in-frame ones; the method was immunoSEQ multiplex PCR. The data contain a few hundred thousand clones, approximately 15% of them singletons. With regard to this clone: The antigen remains undetermined.

The germline V gene has CDR1 SQVTM and CDR2 ANQGSEA. The CDR3 length is 15 residues. V lost 6 bases and J lost 4; bases outside the gene matches: 7. Points from the study as a whole: All four CD4+ subsets from Type 1 diabetes patients carried moderately but significantly shorter TCRB CDR3s. In patients and controls equally, PCR might favor templates that are shorter. Comparison showed that naive, central memory and Treg TCRB repertoires appeared more similar among patients than among healthy donors.

The sequenced material came from naive CD4+ T cells from blood. V is TRBV29-1 and J is TRBJ2-2; 11 bases match TRBD2. This receptor was identified in a woman in her late teens or twenties with type 1 diabetes. The CDR3 DNA reads as TGCAGCGTACGGACTAGCGGGTCGGTCACCGGGGAGCTGTTTTTT. Protein: CSVRTSGSVTGELFF.